A single sample is the source of the 32 T cell receptor beta chains below, sequenced in a study of esophageal squamous cell carcinoma under preoperative chemotherapy. TCRdb reprocessed the PCR reads via MiXCR and lists one record per CDR3 protein. Found here are more than 10,000 distinct CDR3 sequences, approximately 50% of them singletons; the top ten hold over 15%. This sample's time point: before preoperative PTX-NDP chemotherapy. Sampling took place from a patient given preoperative chemotherapy. These TCRs come from a human donor with esophageal squamous cell carcinoma. The donor label of this sample is uncertain.

This chain uses TRBV6-1 with TRBJ2-1; D unresolved. Trimming took 1 base from V and 10 from J, leaving 14 bases between them. The V gene's germline CDR1 is MNHNS and CDR2 SASEGT. This CDR3 is built from 14 residues. The CDR3 here is CASSEEYGTYEQFF. The DNA for the CDR3 is TGTGCCAGCAGTGAAGAGTACGGAACCTACGAGCAGTTCTTC.

With respect to this clonotype: A much more abundant neighbour one base away suggests this may be a read error. This chain uses TRBV7-8 with TRBJ2-5; D may correspond to TRBD1 or TRBD2 (5 bases each). The J call is doubtful: the DNA matches TRBJ2-1 better. CDR1 and CDR2 from the germline V gene are SGHVS and FQNEAQ. The CDR3 has 15 amino acids. CDR3 DNA sequence: TGTGCCAGCAGCTTATCGACGGGGACCCAAGAGACCCAGTTCTTC. It translates to CASSLSTGTQETQFF.

To note about this clonotype: Compared with germline, one end of the junction differs, possibly owing to a read error. The chain links TRBV6-1 to TRBJ2-3; 9 bases are shared with TRBD2. The CDR3 is made up of 14 amino acids. Germline V gene data show CDR1 as MNHNS and CDR2 as SASEGT. The CDR3 nucleotides read TGTGCGGGCAAAGGAGCGGGGGGCACAGATACGCAGTATTTC. Translated, it gives CAGKGAGGTDTQYF.

This chain connects TRBV12-3 or TRBV12-4 to TRBJ2-1; 9 bases line up with TRBD2. Germline trimming cut 6 bases from V and 9 bases from J; bases unmatched to any gene: 6. CDR3 length equals 13 residues. The CDR3 here is CASRGGGAGEQFF. In DNA form, the CDR3 reads TGTGCCAGCAGAGGCGGGGGGGCCGGTGAGCAGTTCTTC.

There are many counts of this clonotype. This rearrangement joins TRBV6-5 to TRBJ2-3; D is ambiguous. Germline-derived CDR1 and CDR2 are MNHEY and SVGAGI. CDR3 length: 16 residues. V was pared by 0 bases and J by 0 bases, with 10 bases between. CDR3 loop: CASSYSRVRSTDTQYF. The CDR3 DNA reads TGTGCCAGCAGTTACTCTAGGGTCCGTAGCACAGATACGCAGTATTTT.

The V call is TRBV6-4, the J call TRBJ2-5, with D hard to call. The J call may be wrong; the DNA end is better matched by TRBJ2-1. The CDR3 extends over 14 amino acids. Germline V CDR1 and CDR2: MRHNA, SNTAGT. DNA for the CDR3: TGTGCCAGCAGCCAGAGGAGCTCCTACAATGAGCAGTTCTTC. Encoded protein: CASSQRSSYNEQFF.

For this clonotype: A junction boundary mismatches the germline segment, possibly from a read error. The V and J genes are TRBV6-1 and TRBJ2-3; no clear D gene. The V gene's germline CDR1 is MNHNS and CDR2 SASEGT. The length of the CDR3 is 15 residues. CDR3 loop: CARGLRVVCTDKQFF. CDR3 DNA sequence: TGTGCCAGGGGCCTCCGGGTTGTGTGCACAGATAAGCAGTTCTTT.

Points on this clonotype: At one boundary the junction diverges from the germline segment, which might be a read error. The J gene is TRBJ2-2, the V gene TRBV10-3, with a possible D match to TRBD1 (5 bases). CDR1 is ENHRY, CDR2 SYGVKD, per germline. The CDR3 is 13 amino acids. As DNA, the CDR3 is TGTGCCCACCGGTCAGGGAACACCAGTGAGCAGTTTTTT. Residues: CAHRSGNTSEQFF.

This clonotype was seen a single time. The chain has TRBV6-1 and TRBJ2-5; TRBD1 matches 8 bases. The DNA end lines up better with TRBJ2-7; the J call may be wrong. This CDR3 is 14 amino acids long. CDR1 is MNHNS and CDR2 is SASEGT in the germline V gene. CDR3 DNA: TGTGCCAGCAGCCGGGACAGGTCATCCTACGAGCAGTACTTC. The encoded protein is CASSRDRSSYEQYF.

The J gene is TRBJ2-5, the V gene TRBV25-1; no firm D call. The ends were cut back, 3 bases at V and 5 bases at J, with 13 bases in the middle. Germline V gene data show CDR1 as MGHDK and CDR2 as SYGVNS. The CDR3 is 14 amino acids. DNA for the CDR3: TGTGCCAGCAGTGACAGTGGTAGGAAGGAGACCCAGTACTTC. The encoded protein is CASSDSGRKETQYF.

The chain has TRBV6-5 and TRBJ2-3, with TRBD2 matching 7 bases. The J call may be incorrect, as the DNA end agrees better with TRBJ2-1. Germline V lookup: CDR1 MNHEY, CDR2 SVGAGI. This CDR3 comprises 16 residues. The CDR3 sequence is CASSYSGGGPEDEQFF. The CDR3, as DNA: TGTGCCAGCAGTTACTCGGGGGGAGGGCCAGAAGATGAGCAGTTCTTC.

The gene calls are TRBV6-1 and TRBJ2-1, with a weak D call TRBD2 (5 bases). V shed 7 bases and J shed 9 bases, with 13 bases lying between them. Per germline, CDR1 MNHNS and CDR2 SASEGT. The CDR3 extends over 12 amino acids. This CDR3 reads CASTRESGEQFF. CDR3 bases: TGTGCCAGCACGAGGGAGTCTGGTGAGCAGTTCTTC.

The J gene is TRBJ2-1, the V gene TRBV7-9; 9 bases align to TRBD2. The last part of the DNA fits TRBJ2-7 better; the J call may be wrong. In germline, CDR1 is SEHNR, CDR2 FQNEAQ (reference sequence). The CDR3 totals 14 residues. The CDR3: CASSTGLAGNEQYF. CDR3 coding DNA: TGTGCCAGCAGCACAGGGCTAGCGGGAAATGAGCAGTACTTC.

This clonotype was detected a few times. This sequence joins TRBV6-1 and TRBJ2-1, with 7 bases lining up with TRBD2. Germline V gives CDR1 MNHNS, CDR2 SASEGT. The CDR3 covers 12 residues. V dropped 6 bases and J dropped 12; count of bases not matched to a gene: 8. CDR3 sequence reads: CASRWGGSAQFF. The CDR3 DNA reads as TGTGCCAGCAGATGGGGGGGGTCTGCGCAGTTCTTC.

This clonotype was observed a handful of times. This chain joins TRBV6-1 and TRBJ2-2; D is perhaps TRBD2 (6 bases). The CDR3 has 14 amino acids. Trimming shortened V by 6 bases and J by 2 bases, and 10 bases separated the two germline ends. Germline V gives CDR1 MNHNS, CDR2 SASEGT. The CDR3 loop reads CASSLGLNTGELFF. CDR3 DNA sequence: TGTGCCAGCAGCCTGGGACTCAACACCGGGGAGCTGTTTTTT.

The chain links TRBV3-1 to TRBJ2-1; D call uncertain. V was pared by 1 base and J by 13 bases, with 14 bases between. This CDR3 has 13 amino acids. Looked up from germline, CDR1 is LGHDT and CDR2 is YNNKEL (reference sequence). The CDR3 reads CASSQAPDRPQFF. For the CDR3, the DNA is TGTGCCAGCAGCCAAGCCCCGGATCGCCCCCAGTTCTTC.

The count of this clonotype is one. The chain uses TRBV11-3 and TRBJ2-7, with D perhaps assigned TRBD1 or TRBD2 (5 bases each). This CDR3 spans 15 amino acids. Trimming removed 5 bases at V and 3 bases at J, with 17 bases between. Germline loops: CDR1 SGHNT, CDR2 YENEEA. The CDR3 loop reads CASSPLGVLSYEQYF. In nucleotides, the CDR3 is TGTGCCAGCAGCCCCCTGGGGGTATTGAGCTACGAGCAGTACTTC.

This clonotype was counted ten times or more. This chain joins TRBV11-3 and TRBJ2-3; a weak D match, TRBD2 (5 bases). V lost 5 bases and J 0 bases, leaving 12 bases between the germline ends. Germline V lookup: CDR1 SGHNT, CDR2 YENEEA. CDR3 length: 15 amino acids. CDR3 protein: CASSRAVSSTDTQYF. The CDR3 DNA is TGTGCCAGCAGCCGAGCGGTGTCTAGCACAGATACGCAGTATTTT.

The gene calls are TRBV7-8 and TRBJ2-1, with TRBD2 identical over 10 bases. TRBJ2-7 explains the end of the DNA better; the J call may be wrong. The CDR3 contains 15 residues. Germline V gives CDR1 SGHVS, CDR2 FQNEAQ. The CDR3 loop reads CASSLEAGGPDEQYF. The CDR3 nucleotides are TGTGCCAGCAGCTTAGAAGCGGGAGGGCCCGACGAGCAGTACTTC.

The V gene is TRBV12-3 or TRBV12-4, the J gene TRBJ2-2; 8 bases are shared with TRBD2. The V gene end was trimmed by 6 bases and the J gene end by 6 bases; junction bases not matched to a gene: 6. The CDR3 totals 14 residues. The CDR3 bases are TGTGCCAGCAGCCGGGGACTAGAGGCCGGGGAGCTGTTTTTT. Protein: CASSRGLEAGELFF.

This clonotype showed up many times. The chain uses TRBV6-1 and TRBJ1-1; 8 bases fit TRBD1. CDR3 size: 14 residues. With V trimmed by 5 bases and J by 5 bases, 7 bases remained unmatched. From germline, CDR1 is MNHNS and CDR2 SASEGT. In DNA, the CDR3 is TGTGCCAGCAGTACATCAGGGGGCGGGACTGAAGCTTTCTTT. This encodes CASSTSGGGTEAFF.

The gene calls are TRBV6-5 and TRBJ2-1; 8 nucleotides match TRBD1. The J call may be mistaken, given a closer DNA end match to TRBJ2-5. The V gene's germline CDR1 is MNHEY and CDR2 SVGAGI. This CDR3 has 16 residues. Here the CDR3 DNA reads TGTGCCAGCAGTTACTCGACAGGGGCGAAGCAAGAGACCCAGTACTTC. Protein sequence: CASSYSTGAKQETQYF.

V gene TRBV7-2 combines with J gene TRBJ2-3; D gene ambiguous. Germline loops: CDR1 SGHTA, CDR2 FQGNSA. The CDR3 runs 15 residues. Trimming took 4 bases from V and 6 from J, leaving 17 bases between them. CDR3 in amino acids: CASSSYTLSLDTQYF. For the CDR3, the DNA is TGTGCCAGCAGCTCTTATACCCTATCCTTGGATACGCAGTATTTT. Looking up the rest from reference TRBV7-2 and TRBJ2-3 gives the full variable domain: GAGVSQSPSNKVTEKGKDVELRCDPISGHTALYWYRQSLGQGLEFLIYFQGNSAPDKSGLPSDRFSAERTGGSVSTLTIQRTQQEDSAVYLCASSSYTLSLDTQYFGPGTRLTVL.

Comment on this clonotype: At one end, the junction sequence differs from germline, possibly due to a read error. CDR3 DNA sequence: TGTGCCATGGGTGAGGGGACACGGGGCCAAGAGACGCAGTACTTT. It is translated as CAMGEGTRGQETQYF. The chain is built from TRBV10-3 and TRBJ2-5; D may be TRBD1 (6 bases). From germline, CDR1 is ENHRY and CDR2 SYGVKD. This CDR3 is 15 amino acids long.

This clonotype was counted at least ten times. The CDR3 nucleotides read TGTGCCAGCAGCGCTACAGGGGCTGGGGCCAACGTCCTGACTTTC. Translating it yields CASSATGAGANVLTF. The chain combines TRBV6-1 with TRBJ2-6; 7 bases fit TRBD1. CDR3 length: 15 residues. V was pared by 6 bases and J by 2 bases, with 4 bases of the junction left unmatched. Germline CDR1 is MNHNS and CDR2 is SASEGT.

The V gene is TRBV11-2, the J gene TRBJ2-1, with D possibly TRBD1 on 5 matching bases. Trimming stripped 2 bases from V and 10 bases from J, with 15 bases between. CDR1 and CDR2 from the germline V gene are SGHAT and FQNNGV. This CDR3 spans 14 amino acids. The CDR3 DNA follows: TGTGCCAGCAGCTTATTTCTCCAGGGTCAAGAGCAGTTCTTC. Its translation: CASSLFLQGQEQFF.

V usage is TRBV5-1 and J usage is TRBJ2-3; 11 bases line up with TRBD1. The V gene end was trimmed by 3 bases and the J gene end by 10 bases; junction bases not matched to a gene: 10. CDR3 length: 15 amino acids. CDR1 and CDR2 (germline): SGHRS, YFSETQ. CDR3 bases: TGCGCCAGCAGCTCCCCGGACAGGGGGCAGTTGGCGCAGTATTTT. As protein: CASSSPDRGQLAQYF.

In this sample, this clonotype is large. The rearrangement uses TRBV6-1 and TRBJ2-1, with 7 nucleotides matching TRBD2. Matching the DNA end better, TRBJ2-5 makes the J call doubtful. Germline assignment: CDR1 MNHNS and CDR2 SASEGT. CDR3 length: 16 residues. The CDR3 reads CASSEDWRGSTKTQYF. The DNA for the CDR3 is TGTGCCAGCAGTGAAGATTGGCGCGGGAGTACAAAGACCCAGTACTTC.

The chain is built from TRBV6-1 and TRBJ2-3; 7 bases are a match to TRBD1. CDR3 length equals 15 residues. Germline V gene lookup returns CDR1 MNHNS and CDR2 SASEGT. V dropped 9 bases and J dropped 9; count of bases not matched to a gene: 18. As DNA, the CDR3 is TGTGCCAGGGGCGAAGGGGGCCGTGACCAAGAGACGCAGTATTTT. Translated: CARGEGGRDQETQYF.

This clonotype was found many times. This chain links TRBV6-1 with TRBJ2-1; 11 nucleotides align to TRBD2. The J segment lost 3 bases and the V segment lost 7 bases, leaving 2 bases of the junction unmatched. This CDR3 comprises 14 residues. In germline, CDR1 is MNHNS, CDR2 SASEGT. The CDR3 reads CASKTSGNYNEQFF. The CDR3 DNA reads TGTGCCAGCAAGACTAGCGGGAACTACAATGAGCAGTTCTTC.

In the case of this clonotype: The junction and the germline gene differ at one end; a read error may be behind it. The chain joins TRBV6-4 to TRBJ2-1, with D maybe TRBD2 (6 bases). This CDR3 is 14 amino acids long. CDR1 is MRHNA, CDR2 SNTAGT, per germline. In nucleotides, the CDR3 is TGTGCCAGCAGTGCGAGGGAGGACCTCAGGGAGCAGTTTTTC. As protein: CASSAREDLREQFF.

The chain is built from TRBV6-1 and TRBJ2-2; D unresolved. Trimming took 7 bases from V and 2 from J, leaving 11 bases between them. Germline values: CDR1 MNHNS, CDR2 SASEGT. The CDR3 consists of 14 residues. The CDR3 bases are TGTGCCAGCATCCTCGGCCCCAACACCGGGGAGCTGTTTTTT. Encoded protein: CASILGPNTGELFF.